These T cell receptor beta chains were read from a single sample in a study of blood T cells in healthy people across ages. From the 5' RACE reads, TCRdb called clonotypes with MiXCR, one entry per CDR3 protein. The profile covers under 2 million distinct CDR3 sequences, with about 35% appearing a single time and 10% to 12% taken by the ten largest. Sample: blood. These receptors came from a woman aged 25 to 39 in good health. The CDR3 runs from the conserved cysteine through the conserved F or W. D genes are given only for firm matches. Clone size is given for some rows only: seen once, a few or many times, or a class if the clone is expanded.

j_gene: TRBJ2-7
v_gene: TRBV27
d_gene: -
abundance: -
CDR3nt: TGTGCCAGCAGAGAGGCTGTCTCCTACGAGCAGTACTTC
CDR3aa: CASREAVSYEQYF

j_gene: TRBJ2-1
v_gene: TRBV6-5
d_gene: TRBD2
abundance: -
CDR3nt: TGTGCCAGTCGCTCAGGGACTAGCGGGATCGGTGAGCAGTTCTTC
CDR3aa: CASRSGTSGIGEQFF

j_gene: TRBJ2-5
v_gene: TRBV20-1
d_gene: -
abundance: -
CDR3nt: TGCAGTGCTAGCGAACCTTATCGAGGGGAGACCCAGTACTTC
CDR3aa: CSASEPYRGETQYF

j_gene: TRBJ2-7
v_gene: TRBV9
d_gene: -
abundance: -
CDR3nt: TGTGCCAGCAGCTTTACAGACGCAAGACCCTACGAGCAGTACTTC
CDR3aa: CASSFTDARPYEQYF

j_gene: TRBJ2-1
v_gene: TRBV6-1
d_gene: TRBD1
abundance: -
CDR3nt: TGTGCCAGCCAGGGGGGAGACAGGGGGGTCAATGAGCAGTTCTTC
CDR3aa: CASQGGDRGVNEQFF

j_gene: TRBJ1-4
v_gene: TRBV20-1
d_gene: -
abundance: -
CDR3nt: TGCAGTGTCCCCAATAGATCGGGTGAAGAAGAAAAACTGTTTTTT
CDR3aa: CSVPNRSGEEEKLFF

j_gene: TRBJ2-1
v_gene: TRBV29-1
d_gene: TRBD2
abundance: -
CDR3nt: TGCAGCGGCAGGACTAGCCTCTACGATGAGCAGTTCTTC
CDR3aa: CSGRTSLYDEQFF

j_gene: TRBJ2-7
v_gene: TRBV20-1
d_gene: TRBD1
abundance: few
CDR3nt: TGCAGTGCTAGACGCCTTACAGGGGGCCACGAGCAGTACTTC
CDR3aa: CSARRLTGGHEQYF

j_gene: TRBJ2-5
v_gene: TRBV5-8
d_gene: TRBD1
abundance: -
CDR3nt: TGTGCCAGCAGTCGGAAAGACAGGGTTCAAGAGACCCAGTACTTC
CDR3aa: CASSRKDRVQETQYF

j_gene: TRBJ2-1
v_gene: TRBV11-2
d_gene: TRBD1
abundance: -
CDR3nt: TGTGCCAGCAGCCCGAACAGGGGCGATGAGCAGTTCTTC
CDR3aa: CASSPNRGDEQFF

j_gene: TRBJ2-1
v_gene: TRBV7-9
d_gene: -
abundance: -
CDR3nt: TGTGCCAGCAGCTCAACCAGGGTGAATGAGCAGTTCTTC
CDR3aa: CASSSTRVNEQFF

j_gene: TRBJ2-5
v_gene: TRBV5-6
d_gene: -
abundance: -
CDR3nt: TGTGCCAGCAGCCCCGCAGTCGGCGTTTACCAAGAGACCCAGTACTTC
CDR3aa: CASSPAVGVYQETQYF

j_gene: TRBJ2-3
v_gene: TRBV6-1
d_gene: -
abundance: -
CDR3nt: TGTGCCAGCAGTGCTGGCAGAGTGCTCGCAGATACGCAGTATTTT
CDR3aa: CASSAGRVLADTQYF

j_gene: TRBJ2-1
v_gene: TRBV29-1
d_gene: TRBD2
abundance: few
CDR3nt: TGCAGCGTCCGCTACCCCGGGGCGGGGGGTATGATAAATGAGCAGTTCTTC
CDR3aa: CSVRYPGAGGMINEQFF